This T cell receptor (beta chain) was sequenced during a study of T cell responses to AZD1222 COVID-19 vaccine. Findings and limits, study-wide: AZD1222 recipients seropositive at baseline numbered only 6 or 7. A rise in Spike-specific TCR breadth and depth followed two AZD1222 doses. Repertoires were collected only later (after the peak T cell response had occurred). Close to half of all spike-specific TCRs reportedly target regions of the variants that are unmutated.

On this clone itself: Its matching antigen is unknown.

The repertoire was sequenced with immunoSEQ multiplex PCR; TCRdb's copy has only in-frame clones and lacks some. The table has over 150,000 clones, roughly nine tenths seen once. CDR1 is SGHRS, CDR2 YFSETQ, per germline. Deletions cut 0 bases from V and 2 bases from J, with 8 bases between. The CDR3 has 14 residues. The material sequenced was peripheral blood, taken on day 0 of MenACWY control vaccination. The sequence came from an adult in good health. The chain is built from TRBV5-1 and TRBJ1-2, with D tentatively TRBD1 (5 bases). This CDR3 is CASSLGGPNYGYTF. CDR3 nucleotides: TGCGCCAGCAGCTTGGGGGGCCCCAACTATGGCTACACCTTC.